The next 28 T cell receptor beta chains were all read from a single sample in a study of blood T cell repertoires in COVID-19. Sequenced by immunoSEQ multiplex PCR; TCRdb stores in-frame clones only, minus some. The sample yields 400,000 to 450,000 clones, 75% to 90% seen once. The source material was peripheral blood. Receptors originate from a woman aged 40 to 50 with COVID-19, enrolled during active disease.

The V gene is TRBV11-2, the J gene TRBJ1-2; D is unclear. Germline CDR1 SGHAT, CDR2 FQNNGV. The CDR3 has 14 residues. The V gene lost 2 bases and the J gene lost 1 base, with 8 bases spanning the gap. CDR3 DNA: TGTGCCAGCAGCTTACCAGGCCATAACTATGGCTACACCTTC. Protein: CASSLPGHNYGYTF. The full variable domain, completed using reference TRBV11-2 and TRBJ1-2, is EAGVAQSPRYKIIEKRQSVAFWCNPISGHATLYWYQQILGQGPKLLIQFQNNGVVDDSQLPKDRFSAERLKGVDSTLKIQPAKLEDSAVYLCASSLPGHNYGYTFGSGTRLTVV.

The chain joins TRBV11-2 to TRBJ1-6, with D possibly matching TRBD1 (6 bases). The length of the CDR3 is 12 residues. Germline-derived CDR1 and CDR2 are SGHAT and FQNNGV. The V gene lost 5 bases and the J gene lost 14 bases, with 13 bases spanning the gap. CDR3 nucleotides: TGTGCCAGCAGCCCAGGGGTTGTAGCCCTCCACTTT. Translation: CASSPGVVALHF.

The chain employs TRBV9 and TRBJ1-2; TRBD1 agrees at 9 bases. In germline, CDR1 is SGDLS, CDR2 YYNGEE. The junction had 13 bases not matched to a gene; V was cut back by 3 bases and J by 1 base. There are 18 residues in the CDR3. CDR3 sequence: CASSAPRDRDNGNYGYTF. For the CDR3, the DNA is TGTGCCAGCAGCGCCCCCCGGGACAGGGATAACGGTAACTATGGCTACACCTTC. Variable domain in full (rest from reference TRBV9 and TRBJ1-2): DSGVTQTPKHLITATGQRVTLRCSPRSGDLSVYWYQQSLDQGLQFLIQYYNGEERAKGNILERFSAQQFPDLHSELNLSSLELGDSALYFCASSAPRDRDNGNYGYTFGSGTRLTVV.

The chain carries TRBV20-1 and TRBJ2-7; 7 nucleotides line up with TRBD1. Per the germline V gene, CDR1 is DFQATT and CDR2 is SNEGSKA (reference sequence). The CDR3 is made up of 13 amino acids. Trimming removed 3 bases from V and 7 bases from J; junction bases left unmatched: 9. The CDR3 bases are TGCAGTGCTAGTCCGGGACAGCCGAGGGAGCAGTACTTC. Translated: CSASPGQPREQYF.

This sequence joins TRBV6-5 and TRBJ2-2, with 11 bases aligning to TRBD2. Germline V gives CDR1 MNHEY, CDR2 SVGAGI. The CDR3 consists of 16 residues. Trimming took 4 bases from V and 4 from J; bases not matched to a gene: 5. The CDR3 DNA reads as TGTGCCAGCAGTTTTCTAGCGGGAGGACGCACCGGGGAGCTGTTTTTT. Amino acid sequence: CASSFLAGGRTGELFF.

This clone has only a few counts. The rearrangement uses TRBV5-6 and TRBJ1-1; D gene uncertain. Germline V lookup: CDR1 SGHDT, CDR2 YYEEEE. Trimming removed 0 bases from V and 5 bases from J, with 11 bases in between. CDR3 length equals 14 residues. CDR3 coding DNA: TGTGCCAGCAGCTTGGGGTCCCGAGAGACTGAAGCTTTCTTT. Translation gives CASSLGSRETEAFF.

Details on this clone: This sample includes further DNA sequences coding for the same CDR3. V usage is TRBV7-6 and J usage is TRBJ2-7; the match to TRBD2 covers 8 bases. Trimming cost V 5 bases and J 2 bases; bases outside gene matches: 8. The CDR3 consists of 15 residues. Germline CDR1 reads SGHVS; CDR2 reads FNYEAQ. Here the CDR3 reads CASSSTSGGAYEQYF. CDR3 DNA sequence: TGTGCCAGCAGCAGCACTAGCGGAGGAGCCTACGAGCAGTACTTC.

The rearrangement joins TRBV18 to TRBJ1-5, with D uncertain. Germline assignment: CDR1 KGHSH and CDR2 LQKENI. This CDR3 comprises 15 residues. V was clipped by 3 bases and J by 0 bases, with 9 bases between them. The CDR3 loop is CASSPEKNSNQPQHF. CDR3 nucleotides: TGTGCCAGCTCACCGGAGAAAAATAGCAATCAGCCCCAGCATTTT.

This chain connects TRBV5-5 to TRBJ2-7, with D possibly TRBD1 on 5 matching bases. The V end lost 2 bases, the J end lost 6 bases, and 18 bases lay between the germline ends. The germline gives CDR1 SGHKS, CDR2 YYEKEE (reference sequence). The CDR3 has 15 amino acids. The CDR3 loop is CASSLIRDSLSEQYF. The DNA for the CDR3 is TGTGCCAGCAGCTTAATTCGCGACAGTTTGAGCGAGCAGTACTTC. Full variable domain (outside the CDR3, taken from reference TRBV5-5 and TRBJ2-7): DAGVTQSPTHLIKTRGQQVTLRCSPISGHKSVSWYQQVLGQGPQFIFQYYEKEERGRGNFPDRFSARQFPNYSSELNVNALLLGDSALYLCASSLIRDSLSEQYFGPGTRLTVT.

The chain links TRBV5-1 to TRBJ2-7; D is perhaps TRBD1 (6 bases). The CDR3 has 14 residues. Trimming shortened V by 2 bases and J by 5 bases, and 14 bases separated the two germline ends. Germline values: CDR1 SGHRS, CDR2 YFSETQ. The CDR3 coding sequence is TGCGCCAGCAGCTTACAGGGTAATTATCACGAGCAGTACTTC. It is translated as CASSLQGNYHEQYF.

The table lists this clone with a few counts. The V call is TRBV18, the J call TRBJ1-2, with 8 bases matching TRBD1. Germline loops: CDR1 KGHSH, CDR2 LQKENI. The CDR3 runs 16 residues. Losses at the gene ends were 1 base for V and 5 bases for J; bases not matched to a gene: 9. The CDR3 region is CASSPQSRGPTYGYTF. The DNA of the CDR3 is TGTGCCAGCTCACCACAAAGCAGGGGGCCCACATATGGCTACACCTTC.

This clone was seen a single time. The V call is TRBV9, the J call TRBJ1-3; 7 bases fit TRBD1. This CDR3 contains 15 residues. From germline, CDR1 is SGDLS and CDR2 YYNGEE. The V segment lost 4 bases and the J segment 0 bases; nucleotides outside the gene matches: 4. CDR3 nucleotide sequence: TGTGCCAGCAGCCGCGACAGGGCCTCTGGAAACACCATATATTTT. Protein product: CASSRDRASGNTIYF.

The V call is TRBV5-1, the J call TRBJ2-3; D is perhaps TRBD2 (6 bases). The CDR3 totals 16 residues. V lost 6 bases and J lost 0, with 17 bases in between. The germline V gene has CDR1 SGHRS and CDR2 YFSETQ. The CDR3 protein is CASTGGRGPSTDTQYF. For the CDR3, the DNA is TGCGCCAGCACCGGCGGGCGGGGCCCTAGCACAGATACGCAGTATTTT.

This chain uses TRBV27 with TRBJ1-6; no clear D. This CDR3 spans 15 amino acids. V lost 5 bases and J 8 bases, leaving 16 bases between the germline ends. Per the germline V gene, CDR1 is MNHEY and CDR2 is SMNVEV (reference sequence). The CDR3 region has the DNA TGTGCCAGCAGTCCAGTGCCCCCGGGAGATTCACCCCTCCACTTT. Translated: CASSPVPPGDSPLHF.

V and J are TRBV11-2 and TRBJ2-7; 9 bases map to TRBD2. Losses at the gene ends were 2 bases for V and 2 bases for J; bases not matched to a gene: 4. Germline CDR1 and CDR2: SGHAT and FQNNGV. The CDR3 contains 15 residues. The CDR3 sequence: CASSLPGTSTYEQYF. The CDR3 DNA sequence: TGTGCCAGCAGCTTACCCGGGACTAGCACCTACGAGCAGTACTTC.

The DNA of the CDR3 is TGTGCCAGTAGTATCGGACAGGGGGCTAACTATGGCTACACCTTC. It codes for CASSIGQGANYGYTF. The V call is TRBV19, the J call TRBJ1-2; 10 bases are a match to TRBD1. J was trimmed by 0 bases and V by 3 bases; bases with no gene match: 1. CDR3 length: 15 amino acids. Germline-derived CDR1 and CDR2 are LNHDA and SQIVND (reference sequence).

CDR3 sequence reads: CAISGQLGSGNTIYF. Written as DNA, the CDR3 is TGTGCCATCAGTGGACAACTTGGCTCTGGAAACACCATATATTTT. The chain links TRBV10-3 to TRBJ1-3; D unresolved. The V gene lost 4 bases and the J gene lost 0 bases, with 10 bases spanning the gap. The CDR3 runs 15 residues. Germline V CDR1 and CDR2: ENHRY, SYGVKD.

The chain combines TRBV6-2 or TRBV6-3 with TRBJ2-7; D might be TRBD2 (5 bases). V was cut by 2 bases and J by 2 bases, with 7 bases left in between. Germline loops: CDR1 MNHEY, CDR2 SVGEGT. The CDR3 extends over 13 amino acids. CDR3 loop: CASSYRTPYEQYF. DNA for the CDR3: TGTGCCAGCAGTTACAGGACTCCCTACGAGCAGTACTTC.

The chain carries TRBV7-3 and TRBJ2-1; 9 positions match TRBD2. This CDR3 has 17 residues. Germline-derived CDR1 and CDR2 are SGHTA and FQGTGA. V lost 2 bases, J lost 6 bases, and 11 bases stayed unmatched. This CDR3 is CASSLAGGGAPFNEQFF. Here the CDR3 DNA reads TGTGCCAGCAGCTTAGCAGGCGGGGGGGCCCCTTTCAATGAGCAGTTCTTC. Filled out from reference TRBV7-3 and TRBJ2-1, the complete variable domain reads GAGVSQTPSNKVTEKGKYVELRCDPISGHTALYWYRQSLGQGPEFLIYFQGTGAADDSGLPNDRFFAVRPEGSVSTLKIQRTERGDSAVYLCASSLAGGGAPFNEQFFGPGTRLTVL.

A single count supports this clone. The rearrangement uses TRBV4-3 and TRBJ2-7, with 9 bases fitting TRBD2. V gave up 0 bases and J gave up 2 bases; unmatched junction bases: 2. This CDR3 has 15 residues. Germline assignment: CDR1 LGHNA and CDR2 YSLEER. CDR3 coding DNA: TGCGCCAGCAGCCAAGATAGCGGGGGAGCCTACGAGCAGTACTTC. It yields the protein CASSQDSGGAYEQYF.

The chain is built from TRBV29-1 and TRBJ1-2; possibly TRBD1 for D (5 bases). This CDR3 is 15 amino acids long. The V gene's germline CDR1 is SQVTM and CDR2 ANQGSEA. V was shortened by 8 bases and J by 4 bases, with 23 bases between the two germline ends. CDR3 sequence (DNA): TGCAGCATAATCCGGGGGAAAGACGTCGGCTATGGCTACACCTTC. Amino acids: CSIIRGKDVGYGYTF.

Notes on this clone: The same CDR3 arises from other DNA sequences in this sample as well. V and J are TRBV28 and TRBJ2-2; no clear D. The germline V and J ends were trimmed by 3 bases and 5 bases, with 7 bases remaining between them. CDR1 is MDHEN and CDR2 is SYDVKM in the germline V gene. This CDR3 has 13 residues. CDR3 sequence: CASSFPGTGELFF. The CDR3 nucleotides are TGTGCCAGCAGTTTCCCAGGAACCGGGGAGCTGTTTTTT.

The J gene is TRBJ2-7, the V gene TRBV19, with a possible D match to TRBD1 (6 bases). V lost 6 bases to trimming and J lost 2 bases, with 8 bases between them. This CDR3 is 12 amino acids long. Germline V gives CDR1 LNHDA, CDR2 SQIVND (reference sequence). The CDR3 nucleotides are TGTGCCAGTAGGGACAGAACCTACGAGCAGTACTTC. Amino acids: CASRDRTYEQYF.

V and J are TRBV11-2 and TRBJ2-1; 8 bases are a match to TRBD2. Germline V gene lookup returns CDR1 SGHAT and CDR2 FQNNGV. The length of the CDR3 is 17 residues. J was trimmed by 4 bases and V by 4 bases; bases with no gene match: 12. This chain's CDR3 is CASSWGGGAGVYNEQFF. The CDR3 nucleotides read TGTGCCAGCAGCTGGGGTGGGGGAGCGGGGGTTTACAATGAGCAGTTCTTC.

The gene calls are TRBV6-5 and TRBJ2-2; weak D call: TRBD1 (5 bases). The V end was cut by 6 bases, the J end by 3 bases, with 11 bases between. Germline V gene lookup returns CDR1 MNHEY and CDR2 SVGAGI. The CDR3 is 14 residues long. CDR3 sequence: CASRGQLDTGELFF. CDR3 nucleotides: TGTGCCAGCAGGGGGCAACTGGACACCGGGGAGCTGTTTTTT.

The chain is built from TRBV7-2 and TRBJ1-5; TRBD1 agrees at 8 bases. Germline loops: CDR1 SGHTA, CDR2 FQGNSA. V lost 5 bases, J lost 2 bases, and 5 bases stayed unmatched. The CDR3 is 15 amino acids. Here the CDR3 reads CASSNGQGGNQPQHF. DNA of the CDR3: TGTGCCAGCAGCAACGGACAGGGAGGCAATCAGCCCCAGCATTTT.

The chain couples TRBV27 to TRBJ1-1, with D unresolved. The germline V gene encodes CDR1 MNHEY and CDR2 SMNVEV (reference sequence). This CDR3 is built from 14 residues. Deletions cut 8 bases from V and 3 bases from J, with 16 bases between. The CDR3 is CASRRAGRYTEAFF. CDR3 sequence (DNA): TGTGCCAGCCGAAGGGCGGGGAGGTACACTGAAGCTTTCTTT.

This chain links TRBV29-1 with TRBJ2-2, with TRBD2 matching 8 bases. CDR3 size: 15 residues. From germline, CDR1 is SQVTM and CDR2 ANQGSEA. After removal of 7 bases from V and 2 bases from J, the junction contained 9 bases not matched to a gene. CDR3 nucleotide sequence: TGCAGCGGGTCCTTTGGACTAGCCAACACCGGGGAGCTGTTTTTT. Its protein is CSGSFGLANTGELFF.